This T cell receptor beta chain was recovered during a study of blood T cell repertoires in COVID-19. Study-wide background: The study drew acute and convalescent COVID-19 samples from the United States, Italy and Spain. PBMCs, B-cell-depleted T cells, or T cells provided the cDNA or gDNA that made up the material.

Authors' processing steps: Amplified reference gene primers provided the basis for estimating nucleated cell counts. The repertoire was sequenced with immunoSEQ multiplex PCR; TCRdb's copy has only in-frame clones and lacks some. That table is the source of V, J and clone size, and D and trimming were worked out from the DNA. The table lists about 110,000 clones, more than 70% of them singletons. The CDR3 totals 14 residues. V was clipped by 2 bases and J by 2 bases, with 9 bases between them. Germline V CDR1 and CDR2: KGHDR, SFDVKD. The material sequenced was peripheral blood. The source is a woman in her 50s with acute or convalescent COVID-19. The chain recombines TRBV24-1 with TRBJ2-7; D unclear. The CDR3 coding sequence is TGTGCCACCAGTGATTCCCGAGGCCCCTACGAGCAGTACTTC. It codes for CATSDSRGPYEQYF.